The 26 T cell receptor beta chains below were found in one sample sequenced in a study of technical replicates of blood from a handful of donors. Clones were sequenced by immunoSEQ multiplex PCR, and TCRdb holds only the in-frame ones, with some missing. The table has 60,000 to 90,000 clones, 97% seen once. Input material: T cells isolated from PBMCs. The receptors were sampled from a human donor in good health.

This chain links TRBV27 with TRBJ2-7, with TRBD2 as a possible D gene (5 bases). Looked up from germline, CDR1 is MNHEY and CDR2 is SMNVEV (reference sequence). The CDR3 sequence is 14 residues long. The V gene lost 3 bases and the J gene lost 4 bases, with 13 bases spanning the gap. The CDR3 here is CASSFGNIAYEQYF. DNA for the CDR3: TGTGCCAGCAGTTTTGGAAACATAGCGTACGAGCAGTACTTC.

The chain couples TRBV6-1 to TRBJ2-7, with TRBD1 matching over 8 bases. V was pared by 2 bases and J by 5 bases, with 5 bases of the junction left unmatched. Germline loops: CDR1 MNHNS, CDR2 SASEGT. This CDR3 spans 14 amino acids. The CDR3 DNA reads as TGTGCCAGCAGTGAACTTGGACAGGGCCACGAGCAGTACTTC. Translation gives CASSELGQGHEQYF.

As for this clone: One junction end disagrees with the germline gene, perhaps due to a read error. The V gene is TRBV13, the J gene TRBJ1-2; no reliable D call. The CDR3 totals 15 residues. Germline V gene lookup returns CDR1 PRHDT and CDR2 FYEKMQ (reference sequence). CDR3 region: CASSVGAGMDYGYTF. For the CDR3, the DNA is TGTGCCAGCAGCGTAGGCGCGGGAATGGACTATGGCTACACCTTC.

The chain uses TRBV5-1 and TRBJ1-2; no firm D call. The germline V gene has CDR1 SGHRS and CDR2 YFSETQ. The ends were cut back, 7 bases at V and 7 bases at J, with 20 bases in the middle. The CDR3 runs 14 residues. CDR3 DNA: TGCGCCAGCGGATTAAAGGACTCAAACCTTGGCTACACCTTC. Translated, it gives CASGLKDSNLGYTF.

The chain is built from TRBV7-2 and TRBJ2-5, with 8 bases fitting TRBD2. Per the germline V gene, CDR1 is SGHTA and CDR2 is FQGNSA. CDR3 length equals 14 residues. The V and J ends lost 2 bases and 5 bases, in that order; junction bases with no gene match: 4. This CDR3 reads CASSLQTGGETQYF. The DNA for the CDR3 is TGTGCCAGCAGCTTACAAACGGGAGGGGAGACCCAGTACTTC.

J is TRBJ2-2 and V is TRBV6-5; D ambiguous. Germline-derived CDR1 and CDR2 are MNHEY and SVGAGI. This CDR3 region has 11 residues. V gave up 9 bases and J gave up 6 bases, with 8 bases separating them. The DNA for the CDR3 is TGTGCCAGTCGTCGGTCCGGGGAGCTGTTTTTT. The encoded protein is CASRRSGELFF.

The chain links TRBV9 to TRBJ2-7; D gene uncertain. CDR1 SGDLS and CDR2 YYNGEE come from the germline V gene. V was clipped by 1 base and J by 0 bases, with 11 bases between them. The CDR3 consists of 15 residues. The CDR3 nucleotides read TGTGCCAGCAGCGTAACGGCGGCTAGCTCCTACGAGCAGTACTTC. It is translated as CASSVTAASSYEQYF.

The gene calls are TRBV6-1 and TRBJ1-1; maybe TRBD1 (5 bases). V was shortened by 2 bases and J by 6 bases, with 16 bases between the two germline ends. This CDR3 spans 15 amino acids. Germline V gene data show CDR1 as MNHNS and CDR2 as SASEGT. The CDR3, as DNA: TGTGCCAGCAGTGAAAATCAGGCGGGGGGAGCTGAAGCTTTCTTT. It is translated as CASSENQAGGAEAFF.

This clone was recorded once. The chain employs TRBV28 and TRBJ2-7; D remains ambiguous. CDR3 length: 13 residues. V was cut by 6 bases and J by 1 base, with 10 bases left in between. CDR1 is MDHEN and CDR2 is SYDVKM in the germline V gene. CDR3 amino acids: CASSLGPSYEQYF. The CDR3 coding sequence is TGTGCCAGCAGCCTGGGCCCATCCTACGAGCAGTACTTC.

The chain employs TRBV28 and TRBJ2-5; TRBD2 agrees at 7 bases. The J call may be wrong; the DNA end is better matched by TRBJ2-7. This CDR3 has 15 residues. Germline values: CDR1 MDHEN, CDR2 SYDVKM. The CDR3 spells CASSFDPGRDYEQYF. In nucleotides, the CDR3 is TGTGCCAGCAGTTTCGACCCAGGGAGGGACTACGAGCAGTACTTC.

This sequence joins TRBV9 and TRBJ1-1; D is perhaps TRBD1 (5 bases). Germline V CDR1 and CDR2: SGDLS, YYNGEE. With 0 bases removed from V and 2 bases from J, the gap between germline ends came to 8 bases. CDR3 length: 14 residues. The chain's CDR3 is CASSVDGGNTEAFF. DNA of the CDR3: TGTGCCAGCAGCGTAGACGGGGGAAACACTGAAGCTTTCTTT.

This chain connects TRBV4-1 to TRBJ1-2; D ambiguous. In germline, CDR1 is MGHRA, CDR2 YSYEKL. V lost 2 bases to trimming and J lost 2 bases, with 6 bases between them. This CDR3 is built from 13 residues. The CDR3 reads CASSQPVNYGYTF. CDR3 sequence (DNA): TGCGCCAGCAGCCAACCGGTCAACTATGGCTACACCTTC.

The chain recombines TRBV29-1 with TRBJ2-7; TRBD1 matches at 11 bases. The CDR3 length is 16 residues. CDR1 and CDR2 (germline): SQVTM, ANQGSEA. V trimming: 2 bases; J trimming: 2 bases; junction bases outside the gene matches: 8. CDR3 in DNA: TGCAGCGTTGAATCGGGCGGGACAGGGGGGACCTACGAGCAGTACTTC. This translates into CSVESGGTGGTYEQYF.

The chain has TRBV29-1 and TRBJ2-7, with 8 positions matching TRBD2. The germline CDR1 and CDR2 sequences are SQVTM and ANQGSEA. CDR3 length equals 14 residues. Trimming cost V 5 bases and J 5 bases; bases outside gene matches: 11. The CDR3, as DNA: TGCAGCGTTCCGGACAGCGGGGGAGTCCACGAGCAGTACTTC. Protein: CSVPDSGGVHEQYF.

V is TRBV28 and J is TRBJ1-5; 7 bases agree with TRBD1. There are 13 residues in the CDR3. Germline V lookup: CDR1 MDHEN, CDR2 SYDVKM. J was trimmed by 5 bases and V by 3 bases; bases with no gene match: 1. This CDR3 is CASSLTGHQPQHF. CDR3 DNA: TGTGCCAGCAGTTTGACAGGGCATCAGCCCCAGCATTTT.

The chain carries TRBV28 and TRBJ2-1; 9 bases match TRBD2. Germline V gives CDR1 MDHEN, CDR2 SYDVKM. The CDR3 runs 16 residues. V lost 4 bases to trimming and J lost 5 bases; unmatched junction nucleotides: 9. This CDR3 reads CASSSLAGWGDNEQFF. In DNA, the CDR3 is TGTGCCAGCAGTTCCCTAGCGGGATGGGGGGACAATGAGCAGTTCTTC.

The J gene is TRBJ1-1, the V gene TRBV7-6; no clear D. The germline V gene has CDR1 SGHVS and CDR2 FNYEAQ. The CDR3 sequence is 15 residues long. Trimming removed 2 bases at V and 4 bases at J, with 14 bases between. This chain's CDR3 is CASSLLFPPGTEAFF. For the CDR3, the DNA is TGTGCCAGCAGCTTACTATTTCCGCCGGGCACTGAAGCTTTCTTT.

This chain links TRBV19 with TRBJ2-5; D is ambiguous. The CDR3 sequence is 12 residues long. CDR1 is LNHDA, CDR2 SQIVND, per germline (reference sequence). V lost 0 bases and J lost 5, with 4 bases in between. CDR3 bases: TGTGCCAGTAGTATAGAGGGCGAGACCCAGTACTTC. It is translated as CASSIEGETQYF.

The chain has TRBV6-5 and TRBJ2-7, with a tentative D call TRBD1 (5 bases). The CDR3 runs 14 residues. V lost 0 bases, J lost 6 bases, and 12 bases lay in between. The germline V gene has CDR1 MNHEY and CDR2 SVGAGI. The CDR3: CASSYSAGWSEQYF. The CDR3 DNA sequence: TGTGCCAGCAGTTACTCGGCAGGGTGGTCCGAGCAGTACTTC.

This rearrangement joins TRBV29-1 to TRBJ2-3, with D tentatively TRBD2 (7 bases). This CDR3 has 20 amino acids. The germline CDR1 and CDR2 sequences are SQVTM and ANQGSEA. Trimming shortened V by 6 bases and J by 2 bases, and 33 bases separated the two germline ends. The CDR3 DNA is TGCAGCGTCCTTCCTAGACCCGTCGATGGGGGGGCTGGGGACACAGATACGCAGTATTTT. Its protein product is CSVLPRPVDGGAGDTDTQYF.

This chain joins TRBV29-1 and TRBJ2-7, with 10 nucleotides matching TRBD1. This CDR3 is 15 amino acids long. V dropped 6 bases and J dropped 3; count of bases not matched to a gene: 11. CDR1 SQVTM and CDR2 ANQGSEA come from the germline V gene. CDR3 region: CSVGVTGTGVYEQYF. The CDR3 bases are TGCAGCGTGGGGGTGACCGGGACAGGGGTCTACGAGCAGTACTTC.

The genes are TRBV12-5 and TRBJ2-5; D perhaps matches TRBD1 (7 bases). Germline-derived CDR1 and CDR2 are LGHNT and FRNRAP. Trimming removed 2 bases at V and 2 bases at J, with 18 bases between. The CDR3 loop spans 17 amino acids. CDR3 loop: CASGLSPRRGLQETQYF. In DNA form, the CDR3 reads TGTGCTAGTGGTTTGTCCCCGCGGAGGGGGCTACAAGAGACCCAGTACTTC.

This sequence joins TRBV14 and TRBJ2-3; TRBD2 matches 9 bases. The CDR3 has 14 residues. The V gene's germline CDR1 is SGHDN and CDR2 FVKESK. The ends lost 4 bases at V and 2 bases at J; junction bases unmatched: 1. CDR3 DNA sequence: TGTGCCAGCAGCCGGGGACTAGCCACAGATACGCAGTATTTT. Encoded protein: CASSRGLATDTQYF.

The rearrangement joins TRBV19 to TRBJ2-7, with D unresolved. This CDR3 is built from 13 residues. Germline lookup yields CDR1 LNHDA and CDR2 SQIVND (reference sequence). The germline V and J ends were trimmed by 6 bases and 0 bases, with 9 bases remaining between them. CDR3 sequence (DNA): TGTGCCAGTAGCCTGACACCCTCCTACGAGCAGTACTTC. Its translation: CASSLTPSYEQYF. The complete variable domain, with remaining parts taken from reference TRBV19 and TRBJ2-7, reads DGGITQSPKYLFRKEGQNVTLSCEQNLNHDAMYWYRQDPGQGLRLIYYSQIVNDFQKGDIAEGYSVSREKKESFPLTVTSAQKNPTAFYLCASSLTPSYEQYFGPGTRLTVT.

This clone was seen a single time. The genes are TRBV4-1 and TRBJ2-1; TRBD1 is a possible D gene (6 bases). Trimming cost V 4 bases and J 6 bases, with 16 bases left between them. Per germline, CDR1 MGHRA and CDR2 YSYEKL. The CDR3 sequence is 15 residues long. The CDR3 nucleotides read TGCGCCAGCAGCCCCTTCCCCAGGGGATCCAATGAGCAGTTCTTC. It specifies CASSPFPRGSNEQFF.

This chain links TRBV14 with TRBJ1-1, with D perhaps TRBD1 (5 bases). CDR1 and CDR2 (germline): SGHDN, FVKESK. Trimming stripped 0 bases from V and 0 bases from J, with 8 bases between. CDR3 size: 15 residues. The CDR3 reads CASSQDEGVNTEAFF. DNA of the CDR3: TGTGCCAGCAGCCAAGATGAAGGGGTGAACACTGAAGCTTTCTTT.